These 2 T cell receptor beta chains originate from one sample sequenced in a study of CD8+CD57+ T cells in acquired aplastic anemia. CDR3 and TCR beta VDJ profiling relied on genomic DNA as the template. TCRdb ran MiXCR on the reads and lists one entry per CDR3 protein. The top ten clones hold 16% of a sample with about 190,000 distinct CDR3 sequences, less than 70% of them seen once. The specimen sequenced was sorted CD4+, CD8+, or CD8+CD57+ T cells (not recorded which) from PBMCs. The receptors were sampled from a human donor in good health, serving as a control.

Remarks on this clonotype: A much larger clonotype is one base distant, so this may be a read error. This chain uses TRBV5-5 with TRBJ2-1, with D possibly being TRBD1 (5 bases). Germline lookup yields CDR1 SGHKS and CDR2 YYEKEE (reference sequence). There are 15 residues in the CDR3. The CDR3 is CASSLEGWSYSEQFF. The CDR3, as DNA: TGTGCCAGCAGCTTGGAGGGGTGGTCCTACAGTGAGCAGTTCTTC.

For this clonotype: A read error may account for a junction end that differs from germline. This sequence joins TRBV2 and TRBJ1-2, with TRBD1 identical over 7 bases. Germline V CDR1 and CDR2: SNHLY, FYNNEI. The CDR3 is 14 residues long. CDR3 residues: CASSPGTANYGYAF. The CDR3 DNA sequence: TGCGCCAGCAGTCCCGGGACAGCTAACTATGGCTACGCCTTC.